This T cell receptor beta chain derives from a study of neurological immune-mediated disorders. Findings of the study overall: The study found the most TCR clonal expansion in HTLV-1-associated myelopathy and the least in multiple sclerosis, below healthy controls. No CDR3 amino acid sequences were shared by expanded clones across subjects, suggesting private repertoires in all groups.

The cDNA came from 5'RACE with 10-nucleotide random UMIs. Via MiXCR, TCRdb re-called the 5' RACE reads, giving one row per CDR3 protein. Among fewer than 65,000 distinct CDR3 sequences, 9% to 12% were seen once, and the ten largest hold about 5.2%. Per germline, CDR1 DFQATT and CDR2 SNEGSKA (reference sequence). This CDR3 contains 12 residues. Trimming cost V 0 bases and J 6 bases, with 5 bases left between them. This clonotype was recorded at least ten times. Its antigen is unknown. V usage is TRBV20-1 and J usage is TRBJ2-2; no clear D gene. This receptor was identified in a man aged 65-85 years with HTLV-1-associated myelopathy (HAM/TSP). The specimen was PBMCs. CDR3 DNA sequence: TGCAGTGCTAGAGACCCCCCCGGGGAGCTGTTTTTT. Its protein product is CSARDPPGELFF.